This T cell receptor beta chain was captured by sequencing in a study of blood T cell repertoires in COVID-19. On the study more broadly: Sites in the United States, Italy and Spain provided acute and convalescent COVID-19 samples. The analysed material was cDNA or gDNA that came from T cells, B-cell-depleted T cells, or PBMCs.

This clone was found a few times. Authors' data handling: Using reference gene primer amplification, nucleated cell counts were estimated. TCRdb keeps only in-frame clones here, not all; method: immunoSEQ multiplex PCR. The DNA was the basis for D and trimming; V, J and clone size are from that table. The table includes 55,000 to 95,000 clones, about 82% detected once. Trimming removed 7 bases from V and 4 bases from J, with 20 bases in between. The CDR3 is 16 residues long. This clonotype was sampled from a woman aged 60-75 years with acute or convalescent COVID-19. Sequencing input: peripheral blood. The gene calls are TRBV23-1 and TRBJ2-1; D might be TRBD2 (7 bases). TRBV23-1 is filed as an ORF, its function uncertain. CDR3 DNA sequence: TGCGCCAGCACCCCGGGGGTAGGGGGAGGGTACAATGAGCAGTTCTTC. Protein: CASTPGVGGGYNEQFF.